This T cell receptor (beta chain) was obtained from a study of identical twins. V was shortened by 8 bases and J by 0 bases, with 17 bases between the two germline ends. This CDR3 contains 16 residues. Germline values: CDR1 SGHAT, CDR2 FQNNGV. Note on this clonotype: Its antigen is as yet unknown.

Study-wide points: The same donors were not followed; conclusions instead depended on cross-sectional statistical analysis.

A single record per CDR3 protein comes from TCRdb applying MiXCR to the 5' RACE reads. This table holds nearly 650,000 distinct CDR3 sequences, around 7.4% found once. These data were also reused for a study on yellow fever vaccine responses in identical twins.

Sequencing used PBMCs. This TCR came from a woman aged 18 to 35 in good health. The chain links TRBV11-2 to TRBJ2-1; TRBD1 is a possible D gene (5 bases). CDR3 sequence: CASAMIQGLSYNEQFF. The CDR3 DNA follows: TGTGCCAGCGCCATGATCCAGGGTCTCTCCTACAATGAGCAGTTCTTC.